The clone carrying this T cell receptor beta chain was seen just once. Its antigen is currently unknown. Germline values: CDR1 MNHEY, CDR2 SMNVEV (reference sequence). This CDR3 spans 15 amino acids. V lost 2 bases to trimming and J lost 0 bases, with 10 bases between them. Isolated RNA was reverse transcribed in full, so expressed TCRB transcripts were sequenced. The table came from immunoSEQ multiplex PCR; TCRdb's copy has only in-frame clones and leaves some out. The data show about 320,000 clones, around 15% seen once. This entry is derived from a study of beta chain features in type 1 diabetes. Whole-study context: Comparable age, gender and cell yields were observed in patients relative to healthy donors.

CD45RO/CCR7/CD25/CD127/CD95/CD27 sorting isolated CD4+ naive, central memory, regulatory and stem cell-like memory cells. Purity of each sorted population was above 95%. Notes on the study in general: Patients with type 1 diabetes showed fewer VDJ junction insertions and more deletions.

The TCR sequence derives from a man aged 25-45 years in good health. The chain uses TRBV27 and TRBJ1-2, with D perhaps matching TRBD1 (6 bases). The sample consisted of central memory CD4+ T cells from blood. The chain's CDR3 is CASSLQGRANYGYTF. The CDR3 coding sequence is TGTGCCAGCAGTTTACAGGGGAGGGCTAACTATGGCTACACCTTC.